This TCR beta chain derives from a study of cytomegalovirus exposure and HLA in healthy donors. Study as a whole: An early release of data contained roughly 86 million unique TCRs, which came from HLA-typed donors.

Primers for the PCR totalled 60 Vbeta and 13 Jbeta. The data were produced by immunoSEQ multiplex PCR, yet TCRdb's version contains in-frame clones alone and is incomplete. The sample carries 55,000 to 80,000 clones, approximately 83% recorded once. The CDR3 has 15 residues. The V gene's germline CDR1 is SGHNT and CDR2 YYREEE (reference sequence). J lost 5 bases, V lost 0 bases, and 3 bases had no gene match. General observations from the study: Cytomegalovirus association was assigned to approximately 160 TCR beta chains. Based on reports, TCR beta sequences accurately predicted HLA-A and HLA-B alleles for most subjects.

In the case of this clone: Its antigen is not identified.

Sample: PBMCs. The V gene is TRBV5-4, the J gene TRBJ2-1, with 9 bases aligning to TRBD2. This receptor was obtained from a female donor in good health and CMV-seronegative. CDR3 sequence (DNA): TGTGCCAGCAGCTTGGGGCTAGCGGGGCACAATGAGCAGTTCTTC. Amino acid sequence: CASSLGLAGHNEQFF.